These 32 T cell receptor beta chains came from one sample sequenced in a study of blood T cell repertoires in COVID-19. Clones were sequenced by immunoSEQ multiplex PCR, and TCRdb holds only the in-frame ones, with some missing. The sample shows about 300,000 clones, about nine tenths of them seen only once. The sequenced material came from PBMCs or T cells enriched from blood (not recorded which). These receptors originate from a young man who had recovered from COVID-19.

The J gene is TRBJ2-3, the V gene TRBV6-4; 10 nucleotides align to TRBD2. Germline-derived CDR1 and CDR2 are MRHNA and SNTAGT. J lost 4 bases, V lost 3 bases, and 1 base had no gene match. There are 14 residues in the CDR3. The CDR3 coding sequence is TGTGCCAGCAGTGAAACTAGCGGGGCAGATACGCAGTATTTT. Translation gives CASSETSGADTQYF.

This chain connects TRBV9 to TRBJ2-7, with no clear D. Trimming shortened V by 0 bases and J by 0 bases, and 7 bases separated the two germline ends. Germline CDR1 is SGDLS and CDR2 is YYNGEE. The CDR3 consists of 14 residues. CDR3 sequence reads: CASSVELSSYEQYF. The CDR3 region has the DNA TGTGCCAGCAGCGTAGAACTTAGCTCCTACGAGCAGTACTTC. Drawing the rest from reference TRBV9 and TRBJ2-7, the complete variable domain is DSGVTQTPKHLITATGQRVTLRCSPRSGDLSVYWYQQSLDQGLQFLIQYYNGEERAKGNILERFSAQQFPDLHSELNLSSLELGDSALYFCASSVELSSYEQYFGPGTRLTVT.

The rearrangement uses TRBV27 and TRBJ1-2; D uncertain. The CDR3 totals 15 residues. Trimming removed 2 bases from V and 4 bases from J, with 14 bases in between. The germline CDR1 and CDR2 sequences are MNHEY and SMNVEV (reference sequence). The CDR3 spells CASSLKGELIYGYTF. The CDR3 DNA reads as TGTGCCAGCAGTTTAAAGGGAGAACTAATCTATGGCTACACCTTC.

This chain connects TRBV6-6 to TRBJ2-7; 8 bases match TRBD2. V lost 6 bases and J lost 0; bases outside the gene matches: 4. Germline assignment: CDR1 MNHNY and CDR2 SVGAGI (reference sequence). CDR3 size: 14 residues. Written as DNA, the CDR3 is TGTGCCAGCAGACTAGCGGCCAGCTCCTACGAGCAGTACTTC. This sequence encodes CASRLAASSYEQYF.

V gene TRBV21-1 combines with J gene TRBJ1-6; TRBD1 is the table's D call, not checked against the DNA. TRBV21-1 is reported as a pseudogene. The CDR3 extends over 16 amino acids. The CDR3 sequence: CASSNGTGASNSPLHF. The CDR3 DNA is TGTGCCAGCAGCAATGGGACAGGGGCATCTAATTCACCCCTCCACTTT.

The chain combines TRBV5-1 with TRBJ1-1; D remains ambiguous. Germline assignment: CDR1 SGHRS and CDR2 YFSETQ. The V and J ends lost 0 bases and 4 bases respectively, with 10 bases between them. The CDR3 length is 14 residues. The CDR3 region is CASSLAPGATEAFF. In DNA, the CDR3 is TGCGCCAGCAGCTTGGCCCCGGGAGCCACTGAAGCTTTCTTT. Supplemented by reference TRBV5-1 and TRBJ1-1, the full variable domain reads KAGVTQTPRYLIKTRGQQVTLSCSPISGHRSVSWYQQTPGQGLQFLFEYFSETQRNKGNFPGRFSGRQFSNSRSEMNVSTLELGDSALYLCASSLAPGATEAFFGQGTRLTVV.

The chain is built from TRBV11-3 and TRBJ1-2; possible D gene TRBD1, 5 bases. This CDR3 contains 14 residues. Trimming took off 6 bases at V and 0 bases at J, with 11 bases between the two ends. CDR1 SGHNT and CDR2 YENEEA come from the germline V gene. The CDR3 sequence is CASSKGESNYGYTF. Written as DNA, the CDR3 is TGTGCCAGCAGTAAAGGGGAATCTAACTATGGCTACACCTTC.

This clone is a singleton in its sample. CDR3 in amino acids: CASSPLGGREETQYF. In DNA, the CDR3 is TGTGCCAGCAGCCCTCTTGGCGGGAGGGAAGAGACCCAGTACTTC. The chain carries TRBV7-9 and TRBJ2-5; 9 nucleotides match TRBD2. The CDR3 spans 15 residues. The V and J ends lost 5 bases and 3 bases, in that order; junction bases with no gene match: 7. The germline V gene encodes CDR1 SEHNR and CDR2 FQNEAQ (reference sequence).

The chain couples TRBV2 to TRBJ1-1; unclear D gene. Between the trimmed V and J ends, which lost 6 bases and 3 bases, there was a span of 14 bases. Germline values: CDR1 SNHLY, CDR2 FYNNEI. The CDR3 length is 14 residues. The CDR3 DNA follows: TGTGCCAGCAGAGTCGAGGCACCCGACACTGAAGCTTTCTTT. Translated, it gives CASRVEAPDTEAFF.

The V call is TRBV5-1, the J call TRBJ1-5, with TRBD1 matching 8 bases. Per germline, CDR1 SGHRS and CDR2 YFSETQ. With V trimmed by 0 bases and J by 5 bases, 4 bases remained unmatched. This CDR3 is 15 amino acids long. This CDR3 is CASSLASGGDQPQHF. The DNA of the CDR3 is TGCGCCAGCAGCTTGGCCTCAGGGGGCGATCAGCCCCAGCATTTT. The variable domain in full, completed from reference TRBV5-1 and TRBJ1-5, reads KAGVTQTPRYLIKTRGQQVTLSCSPISGHRSVSWYQQTPGQGLQFLFEYFSETQRNKGNFPGRFSGRQFSNSRSEMNVSTLELGDSALYLCASSLASGGDQPQHFGDGTRLSIL.

The V gene is TRBV12-5, the J gene TRBJ2-4; D remains ambiguous. Trimming cost V 6 bases and J 3 bases, with 15 bases left between them. Germline values: CDR1 LGHNT, CDR2 FRNRAP. The CDR3 is 15 amino acids. CDR3 in DNA: TGTGCTAGTGGGTCAGACTCTACTGGCAAAAACATTCAGTACTTC. Amino acid sequence: CASGSDSTGKNIQYF.

Turning to this clone: With a much larger clone just one base away, this may be a read error. Other nucleotide sequences from this sample produce the same CDR3. The chain recombines TRBV9 with TRBJ2-5, with TRBD2 matching over 7 bases. Trimming removed 2 bases from V and 1 base from J; junction bases left unmatched: 5. Germline V gives CDR1 SGDLS, CDR2 YYNGEE. The CDR3 loop spans 15 amino acids. CDR3 sequence reads: CASSVGGGGQETQYF. Written as DNA, the CDR3 is TGTGCCAGCAGCGTGGGGGGGGGAGGCCAAGAGACCCAGTACTTC.

The rearrangement joins TRBV30 to TRBJ1-2; 8 bases agree with TRBD1. With 6 bases clipped from V and 3 bases from J, the junction kept 15 bases outside the gene matches. This CDR3 comprises 16 residues. The germline CDR1 and CDR2 sequences are GTSNPN and SVGIG (reference sequence). CDR3 DNA sequence: TGTGCCTGCTTAAACCGGTACCAGGGGGCCTACTATGGCTACACCTTC. Its protein is CACLNRYQGAYYGYTF.

This chain joins TRBV5-8 and TRBJ2-7, with a weak D call TRBD1 (6 bases). The germline V gene has CDR1 SGHTS and CDR2 YDEGEE. This CDR3 spans 11 amino acids. V was trimmed by 6 bases and J by 10 bases, leaving 14 bases between them. Here the CDR3 reads CASIYTGKQYF. DNA of the CDR3: TGTGCCAGCATTTACACAGGGAAACAGTACTTC.

The V and J genes are TRBV9 and TRBJ2-3; 8 nucleotides line up with TRBD2. CDR1 SGDLS and CDR2 YYNGEE come from the germline V gene. The CDR3 has 16 residues. V lost 3 bases and J lost 0; bases outside the gene matches: 6. This CDR3 reads CASSERLATSTDTQYF. The CDR3 nucleotides are TGTGCCAGCAGCGAGAGACTAGCGACCAGCACAGATACGCAGTATTTT. Variable domain in full (rest from reference TRBV9 and TRBJ2-3): DSGVTQTPKHLITATGQRVTLRCSPRSGDLSVYWYQQSLDQGLQFLIQYYNGEERAKGNILERFSAQQFPDLHSELNLSSLELGDSALYFCASSERLATSTDTQYFGPGTRLTVL.

The CDR3 DNA reads as TGTGCCAGCAGCTTAGCAGCAGGGAAGAGAGACGAGCAGTACTTC. It encodes CASSLAAGKRDEQYF. This chain joins TRBV7-2 and TRBJ2-7; weak D call: TRBD1 (5 bases). The CDR3 extends over 15 amino acids. V was clipped by 0 bases and J by 5 bases, with 14 bases between them. In germline, CDR1 is SGHTA, CDR2 FQGNSA.

The chain has TRBV7-9 and TRBJ2-2; TRBD1 aligns across 9 bases. The CDR3 extends over 16 amino acids. Looked up from germline, CDR1 is SEHNR and CDR2 is FQNEAQ (reference sequence). Germline trimming cut 0 bases from V and 9 bases from J; bases unmatched to any gene: 8. CDR3 amino acids: CASSLAPTGGGWELFF. In nucleotides, the CDR3 is TGTGCCAGCAGCTTAGCGCCCACAGGGGGCGGCTGGGAGCTGTTTTTT.

This sequence joins TRBV14 and TRBJ2-7, with 13 nucleotides matching TRBD2. This CDR3 has 15 amino acids. Germline assignment: CDR1 SGHDN and CDR2 FVKESK. V shed 4 bases and J 6 bases; nucleotides not matched to a gene: 6. CDR3 amino acids: CASSRSTSGRAEQYF. The CDR3, as DNA: TGTGCCAGCAGCCGCTCAACTAGCGGGAGGGCCGAGCAGTACTTC.

The rearrangement uses TRBV25-1 and TRBJ1-1; 7 nucleotides match TRBD1. Germline V CDR1 and CDR2: MGHDK, SYGVNS. Trimming cost V 2 bases and J 4 bases; bases outside gene matches: 7. This CDR3 has 15 residues. The CDR3 bases are TGTGCCAGCAGTGAAAAGTTGCAGGGGGGCACTGAAGCTTTCTTT. Amino acids: CASSEKLQGGTEAFF.

This clone is a singleton in its sample. The CDR3 coding sequence is TGTGCCAGCAGTGAGTCGCGATATAGCAATCAGCCCCAGCATTTT. Translating gives CASSESRYSNQPQHF. This chain links TRBV2 with TRBJ1-5; D call uncertain. The CDR3 loop spans 15 amino acids. CDR1 is SNHLY and CDR2 is FYNNEI in the germline V gene. Trimming pared 3 bases from V and 0 bases from J, leaving 9 bases between.

V gene TRBV6-5 combines with J gene TRBJ1-1; D is unresolved. V lost 7 bases and J 8 bases, leaving 14 bases between the germline ends. CDR3 length: 12 amino acids. Germline assignment: CDR1 MNHEY and CDR2 SVGAGI. The DNA of the CDR3 is TGTGCCAGCAACGCTCCCCTCAGGGAAGCTTTCTTT. Translated, it gives CASNAPLREAFF.

The chain couples TRBV19 to TRBJ1-5, with a weak D call TRBD1 (6 bases). With 7 bases removed from V and 4 bases from J, the gap between germline ends came to 17 bases. The germline V gene encodes CDR1 LNHDA and CDR2 SQIVND (reference sequence). The CDR3 is 15 amino acids. CDR3 nucleotides: TGTGCCAGTACCGTCTCGGACAGTCGTAATCAGCCCCAGCATTTT. This gives the protein CASTVSDSRNQPQHF.

The genes are TRBV3-1 (or the pseudogene TRBV3-2) and TRBJ2-5, with 8 bases identical to TRBD1. This CDR3 contains 16 residues. Trimming took 5 bases from V and 5 from J; bases not matched to a gene: 13. Germline V gene lookup returns CDR1 LGHDT and CDR2 YNNKEL (reference sequence). CDR3 bases: TGTGCCAGCAGCGCCCGGGGCAGGGGGCACGGGGAGACCCAGTACTTC. Its protein product is CASSARGRGHGETQYF.

The chain is built from TRBV2 and TRBJ2-3; 8 bases agree with TRBD2. The V segment lost 7 bases and the J segment 0 bases; nucleotides outside the gene matches: 3. Germline CDR1 SNHLY, CDR2 FYNNEI. CDR3 length: 14 amino acids. The CDR3 bases are TGTGCCAGCAATGCGGGGGGAAGCACAGATACGCAGTATTTT. Amino acid sequence: CASNAGGSTDTQYF.

The rearrangement joins TRBV6-1 to TRBJ1-3; D not certain. There are 13 residues in the CDR3. Trimming removed 3 bases at V and 7 bases at J, with 10 bases between. Germline values: CDR1 MNHNS, CDR2 SASEGT. CDR3 loop: CASSESVTNTIYF. The CDR3 coding sequence is TGTGCCAGCAGTGAGTCAGTTACGAACACCATATATTTT.

V usage is TRBV7-2 and J usage is TRBJ2-1; D gene unclear. The CDR3 spans 14 residues. From germline, CDR1 is SGHTA and CDR2 FQGNSA. The germline V and J ends were trimmed by 1 base and 8 bases, with 12 bases remaining between them. This CDR3 reads CASSLGPGFYEQFF. The DNA of the CDR3 is TGTGCCAGCAGCTTAGGGCCCGGGTTTTATGAGCAGTTCTTC.

The rearrangement uses TRBV7-9 and TRBJ2-4, with 8 bases lining up with TRBD2. The V and J ends lost 5 bases and 1 base, in that order; junction bases with no gene match: 19. Germline-derived CDR1 and CDR2 are SEHNR and FQNEAQ (reference sequence). This CDR3 is built from 20 residues. The CDR3 DNA reads as TGTGCCAGCAGCACGAGCGTGCGGGGGGCCCTTCCGGGGGCCAAAAACATTCAGTACTTC. Its translation: CASSTSVRGALPGAKNIQYF.

This clone has just one count. The chain combines TRBV6-5 with TRBJ2-1, with 8 bases fitting TRBD1. This CDR3 is 11 amino acids long. Unmatched junction bases numbered 5, after V lost 11 bases and J lost 8 bases. Germline V lookup: CDR1 MNHEY, CDR2 SVGAGI. The CDR3 loop is CAGQGFDEQFF. The DNA of the CDR3 is TGTGCCGGACAGGGTTTTGATGAGCAGTTCTTC.

The chain couples TRBV14 to TRBJ1-4, with 9 bases lining up with TRBD1. Per germline, CDR1 SGHDN and CDR2 FVKESK. The junction had 18 bases not matched to a gene; V was cut back by 4 bases and J by 0 bases. The CDR3 loop spans 21 amino acids. CDR3 sequence reads: CASSRDTGTGLNGATNEKLFF. CDR3 nucleotides: TGTGCCAGCAGCCGAGACACCGGGACAGGGCTAAATGGGGCAACTAATGAAAAACTGTTTTTT.

The V call is TRBV3-1 (or the pseudogene TRBV3-2), the J call TRBJ1-1; perhaps TRBD1 as D (6 bases). The V gene's germline CDR1 is LGHDT and CDR2 YNNKEL (reference sequence). The CDR3 has 15 amino acids. With 4 bases removed from V and 8 bases from J, the gap between germline ends came to 20 bases. The CDR3 spells CASSLGVQGRGEAFF. The CDR3 nucleotides are TGTGCCAGCAGCCTTGGCGTGCAGGGGAGGGGAGAAGCTTTCTTT.

V gene TRBV3-1 (or the pseudogene TRBV3-2) combines with J gene TRBJ2-5; 7 positions agree with TRBD1. The CDR3 consists of 15 residues. Trimming took 1 base from V and 4 from J; bases not matched to a gene: 6. Germline V gene data show CDR1 as LGHDT and CDR2 as YNNKEL (reference sequence). CDR3 protein: CASSQVEGARETQYF. CDR3 nucleotide sequence: TGTGCCAGCAGCCAAGTAGAGGGGGCTCGAGAGACCCAGTACTTC.

This sequence joins TRBV18 and TRBJ1-2; 8 bases fit TRBD1. Looked up from germline, CDR1 is KGHSH and CDR2 is LQKENI. The V gene end was trimmed by 0 bases and the J gene end by 8 bases; junction bases not matched to a gene: 5. The CDR3 contains 14 residues. DNA for the CDR3: TGTGCCAGCTCACCACCCATCGACAGGGGAGGCTACACCTTC. This gives the protein CASSPPIDRGGYTF.